This T cell receptor beta chain was recorded in a study of T cell responses to AZD1222 COVID-19 vaccine (dated by TCRdb to 2020 to 2023). Study-wide context: A total of 230 to 250 trial participants underwent TCR sequencing, of whom roughly 210 had received two doses of AZD1222 and 26 had received two doses of the MenACWY control vaccine. Enrollment into the trials was organized by age into subgroups of 18-55, 56-69 and 70-plus years, and those subgroups contained approximately 160, 26 and 62 TCR-sequenced participants, respectively.

The CDR3, from cysteine to phenylalanine, totals 13 residues. Findings and caveats that apply to the study as a whole: Only 5 to 7 AZD1222 recipients were SARS-CoV-2 seropositive at baseline, limiting conclusions about previously exposed vaccinees. Participants were mostly white British, with more females than males. The authors suggested clonal diversity may have been underestimated. The 56-69-year group was small, and its depth increase did not reach significance, likely because of low power. Vaccine-associated CD4 TCRs spanned the whole spike protein, with dominant responses in regions 160-218 and 743-854. Because no day 14 peak-response samples were available, repertoires were characterized only after the peak T cell response. Nearly half of unique spike-specific TCRs reportedly recognized epitopes outside regions mutated in the B.1.351 and B.1.1.7 variants. After two AZD1222 doses, spike-specific TCR breadth and depth were significantly higher than at day 0 and than in MenACWY recipients.

As concerns this clone: Its target antigen remains unknown. No DNA is shown, since the ends of the CDR3 on it are uncertain; the CDR3 is the one TCRdb lists.

This sample's time point label indicates: baseline before first vaccination. The sample's treatment or condition label is to be understood as: meningococcal conjugate vaccine given as trial control. Vaccinee samples came from UK trials COV001 and COV002, including a single-blind randomized controlled phase 2/3 trial of AZD1222 (ChAdOx1 nCoV-19) in healthy adults. For TCRbeta chain sequencing, PBMC samples from trial participants were taken at day 0 and at day 28 after the second dose. The CDR3 regions of human TCRbeta chains were analyzed by immunosequencing. The paper's data handling went like this. TCRs in the repertoires were compared against a reference library of SARS-CoV-2-specific TCRs that had been generated with the MIRA antigen-specificity platform. Breadth meant the fraction of unique TCRs that were SARS-CoV-2-associated, whereas depth meant the fraction of total T cells that were SARS-CoV-2-associated. Each spike-specific TCR was assigned to its reactive spike region and to a CD4 or CD8 class using the MIRA data. Log10-transformed breadth and depth values were compared by one-way ANOVA with Sidak's multiple comparisons tests. Not all clones reach the TCRdb copy of this immuneACCESS table, which keeps in-frame sequences only. Checked studies attribute under half of the gap to unresolved V genes and leave the rest unexplained. The V and J calls and clone size are taken from that table; D and trimming were inferred from the DNA. Within this sample are about 150,000 clones, with more than 75% of them counted one time only. The ten largest clonotypes hold about 4% of the sample.

The receptor was isolated from an adult in good health. The material was peripheral blood, obtained on day 0 of MenACWY control vaccination. The chain employs TRBV12-3 or TRBV12-4 and TRBJ1-2; no check of the table's D call, TRBD1, against the DNA was made. For the CDR3, the sequence is CASSTSTGYGYTF.